Given below is one TCR beta chain in context. Its antigen is unknown. Nominally healthy donors were sampled, though unrecorded immune exposures were likely. The ends were cut back, 5 bases at V and 2 bases at J, with 10 bases in the middle. Germline V gene sequence: CDR1 SEHNR, CDR2 FQNEAQ (reference sequence). This CDR3 region has 13 residues. It was with 60 Vbeta and 13 Jbeta primers that the PCR ran. Profiled with immunoSEQ multiplex PCR; TCRdb holds only in-frame clones, not every one. This repertoire shows approximately 200,000 clones, 79% found once; its top ten account for around 4.8%. This sample is part of a study of cytomegalovirus exposure and HLA in healthy donors. Study outcomes and limitations: Diagnosis of cytomegalovirus status made by the classifier reportedly showed high specificity and sensitivity. Most CMV-associated TCR beta chains were later found to appear HLA-restricted. Per a later analysis, 15,000 to 20,000 TCR beta sequences showed association with HLA alleles at 0.05 false discovery rate.

The sequence was obtained from a woman younger than 45 in good health and CMV-seropositive. This chain joins TRBV7-9 and TRBJ2-7; the D is unclear. Sequencing used PBMCs. The CDR3 DNA reads TGTGCCAGCAGCCCTCGCGACACCTACGAGCAGTACTTC. This translates into CASSPRDTYEQYF.